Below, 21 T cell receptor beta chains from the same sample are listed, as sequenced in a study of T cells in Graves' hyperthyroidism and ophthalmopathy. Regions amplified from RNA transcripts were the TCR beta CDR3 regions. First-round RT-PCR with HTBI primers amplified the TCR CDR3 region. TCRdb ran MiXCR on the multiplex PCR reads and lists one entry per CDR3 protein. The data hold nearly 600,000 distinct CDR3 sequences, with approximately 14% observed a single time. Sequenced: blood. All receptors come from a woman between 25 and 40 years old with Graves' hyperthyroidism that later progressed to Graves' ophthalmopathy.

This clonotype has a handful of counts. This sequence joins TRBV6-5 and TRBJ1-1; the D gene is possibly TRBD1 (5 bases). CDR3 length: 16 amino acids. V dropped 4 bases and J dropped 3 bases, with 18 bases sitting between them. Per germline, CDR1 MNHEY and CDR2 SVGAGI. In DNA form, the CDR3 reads TGTGCCAGCAGTTCCCCTTATAAAAGGGGTGACACTGAAGCTTTCTTT. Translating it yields CASSSPYKRGDTEAFF.

The CDR3 region has the DNA TGCAGTTCAGGGGCAGGGAGCTCCTATAATTCACCCCTCCACTTT. Protein: CSSGAGSSYNSPLHF. This rearrangement joins TRBV20-1 to TRBJ1-6; D might be TRBD1 (6 bases). Germline CDR1 and CDR2: DFQATT and SNEGSKA (reference sequence). Trimming pared 8 bases from V and 0 bases from J, leaving 14 bases between. The CDR3 is made up of 15 amino acids.

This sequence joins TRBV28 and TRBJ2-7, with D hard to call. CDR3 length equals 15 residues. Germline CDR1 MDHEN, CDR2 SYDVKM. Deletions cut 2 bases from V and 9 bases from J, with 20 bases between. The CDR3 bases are TGTGCCAGCAGTTTAGGGCTGGGCTTTCCTGCTTGGCAGTACTTC. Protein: CASSLGLGFPAWQYF. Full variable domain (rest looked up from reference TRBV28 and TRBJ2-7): DVKVTQSSRYLVKRTGEKVFLECVQDMDHENMFWYRQDPGLGLRLIYFSYDVKMKEKGDIPEGYSVSREKKERFSLILESASTNQTSMYLCASSLGLGFPAWQYFGPGTRLTVT.

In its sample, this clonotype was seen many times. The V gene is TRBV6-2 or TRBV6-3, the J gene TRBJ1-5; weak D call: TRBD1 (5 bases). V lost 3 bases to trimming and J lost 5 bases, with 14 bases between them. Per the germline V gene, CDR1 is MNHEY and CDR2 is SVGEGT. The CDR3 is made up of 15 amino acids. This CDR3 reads CASSYYNGADQPQHF. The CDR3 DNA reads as TGTGCCAGCAGTTATTACAATGGGGCTGATCAGCCCCAGCATTTT.

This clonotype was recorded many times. CDR3 residues: CASSGDGYTQYF. The CDR3 coding sequence is TGCGCCAGCAGTGGGGATGGCTATACGCAGTATTTT. V is TRBV5-1 and J is TRBJ2-3; no clear D. V lost 5 bases to trimming and J lost 7 bases, with 11 bases between them. The CDR3 is made up of 12 amino acids. The germline V gene encodes CDR1 SGHRS and CDR2 YFSETQ.

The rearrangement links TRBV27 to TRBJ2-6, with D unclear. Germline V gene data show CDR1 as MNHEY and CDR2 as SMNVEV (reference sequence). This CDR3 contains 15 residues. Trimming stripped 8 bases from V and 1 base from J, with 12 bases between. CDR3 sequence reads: CASALGMSGANVLTF. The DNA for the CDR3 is TGTGCCAGCGCATTGGGGATGTCTGGGGCCAACGTCCTGACTTTC. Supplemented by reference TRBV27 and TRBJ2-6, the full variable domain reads EAQVTQNPRYLITVTGKKLTVTCSQNMNHEYMSWYRQDPGLGLRQIYYSMNVEVTDKGDVPEGYKVSRKEKRNFPLILESPSPNQTSLYFCASALGMSGANVLTFGAGSRLTVL.

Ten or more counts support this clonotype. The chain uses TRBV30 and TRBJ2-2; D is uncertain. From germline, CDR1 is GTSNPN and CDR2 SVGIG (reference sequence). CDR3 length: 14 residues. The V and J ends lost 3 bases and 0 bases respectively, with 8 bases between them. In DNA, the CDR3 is TGTGCCTGGAGGGTGGCACCGAACACCGGGGAGCTGTTTTTT. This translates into CAWRVAPNTGELFF.

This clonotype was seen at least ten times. In DNA form, the CDR3 reads TGTGCCAGCAGCTTAGATGTAGGCCTCTCTGGGGCCAACGTCCTGACTTTC. Translating it yields CASSLDVGLSGANVLTF. The chain links TRBV7-8 to TRBJ2-6; no clear D. Germline V lookup: CDR1 SGHVS, CDR2 FQNEAQ. The V end was cut by 1 base, the J end by 0 bases, with 10 bases between. This CDR3 is 17 amino acids long.

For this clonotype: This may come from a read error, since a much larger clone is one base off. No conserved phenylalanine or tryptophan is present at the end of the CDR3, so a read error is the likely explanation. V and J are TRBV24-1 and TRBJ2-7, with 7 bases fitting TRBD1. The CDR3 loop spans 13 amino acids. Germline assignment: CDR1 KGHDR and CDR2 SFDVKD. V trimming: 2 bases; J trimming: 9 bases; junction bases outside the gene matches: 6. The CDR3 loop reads CATSDSGTARQYL. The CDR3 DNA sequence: TGTGCCACCAGTGATTCCGGGACAGCAAGGCAGTACCTC.

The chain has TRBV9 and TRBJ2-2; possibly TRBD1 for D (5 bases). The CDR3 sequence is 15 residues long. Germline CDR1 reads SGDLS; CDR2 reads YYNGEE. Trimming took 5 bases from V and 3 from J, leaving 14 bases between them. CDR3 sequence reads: CASSRRELHTGELFF. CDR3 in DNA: TGTGCCAGCAGTCGCAGGGAACTGCACACCGGGGAGCTGTTTTTT.

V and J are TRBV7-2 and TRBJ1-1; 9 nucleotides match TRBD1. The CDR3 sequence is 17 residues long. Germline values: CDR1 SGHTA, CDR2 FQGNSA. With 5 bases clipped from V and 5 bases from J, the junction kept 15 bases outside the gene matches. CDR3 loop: CASSPEPGTGWVTEAFF. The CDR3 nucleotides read TGTGCCAGCAGCCCCGAGCCCGGGACAGGGTGGGTGACTGAAGCTTTCTTT.

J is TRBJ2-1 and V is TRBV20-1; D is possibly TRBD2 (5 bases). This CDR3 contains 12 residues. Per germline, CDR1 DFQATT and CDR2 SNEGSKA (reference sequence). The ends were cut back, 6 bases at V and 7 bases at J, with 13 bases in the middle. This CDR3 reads CSASASWNEQFF. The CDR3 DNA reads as TGCAGTGCGAGCGCTAGCTGGAATGAGCAGTTCTTC.

The CDR3 DNA is TGTGCCAGTAGTTTCTCCGGGACAGGGTTTTCTGGCTACACCTTC. Protein sequence: CASSFSGTGFSGYTF. The gene calls are TRBV19 and TRBJ1-2; TRBD1 aligns across 9 bases. Germline-derived CDR1 and CDR2 are LNHDA and SQIVND (reference sequence). V was clipped by 5 bases and J by 7 bases; unmatched bases: 11. The CDR3 consists of 15 residues.

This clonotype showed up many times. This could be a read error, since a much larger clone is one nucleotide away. CDR3 in amino acids: CASWGTGGSYEQYF. The CDR3 DNA reads TGTGCCAGCTGGGGGACAGGGGGCTCCTACGAGCAGTACTTC. J is TRBJ2-7 and V is TRBV6-1; 11 bases map to TRBD1. The CDR3 covers 14 residues. The germline gives CDR1 MNHNS, CDR2 SASEGT. The J segment lost 0 bases and the V segment lost 8 bases, leaving 3 bases of the junction unmatched.

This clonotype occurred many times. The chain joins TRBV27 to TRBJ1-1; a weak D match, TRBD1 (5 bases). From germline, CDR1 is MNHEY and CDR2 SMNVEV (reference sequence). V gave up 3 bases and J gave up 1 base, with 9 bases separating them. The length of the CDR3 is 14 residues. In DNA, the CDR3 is TGTGCCAGCAGTTTCCAAGGGGAGAACACTGAAGCTTTCTTT. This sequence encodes CASSFQGENTEAFF.

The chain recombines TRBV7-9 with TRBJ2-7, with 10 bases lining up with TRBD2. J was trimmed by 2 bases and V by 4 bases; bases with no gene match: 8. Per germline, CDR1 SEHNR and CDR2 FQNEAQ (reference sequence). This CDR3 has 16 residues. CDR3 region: CASSSKSGTSAYEQYF. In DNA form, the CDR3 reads TGTGCCAGCAGCTCTAAGAGCGGGACTAGCGCCTACGAGCAGTACTTC.

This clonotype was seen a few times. CDR3 coding DNA: TGCAGTGCAGAGTCCCCCCGTGGCTACCATGAAAAACTGTTTTTT. Its protein product is CSAESPRGYHEKLFF. This chain uses TRBV20-1 with TRBJ1-4; D is uncertain. The germline V gene encodes CDR1 DFQATT and CDR2 SNEGSKA (reference sequence). V lost 6 bases and J lost 6, with 20 bases in between. The CDR3 is 15 residues long.

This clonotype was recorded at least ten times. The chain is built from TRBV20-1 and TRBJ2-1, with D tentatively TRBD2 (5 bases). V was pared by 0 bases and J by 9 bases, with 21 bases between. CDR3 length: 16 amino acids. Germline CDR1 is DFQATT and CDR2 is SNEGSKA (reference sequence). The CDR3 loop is CSAREVPAYGSAEQFF. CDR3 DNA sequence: TGCAGTGCTAGAGAGGTCCCGGCTTATGGGAGTGCTGAGCAGTTCTTC.

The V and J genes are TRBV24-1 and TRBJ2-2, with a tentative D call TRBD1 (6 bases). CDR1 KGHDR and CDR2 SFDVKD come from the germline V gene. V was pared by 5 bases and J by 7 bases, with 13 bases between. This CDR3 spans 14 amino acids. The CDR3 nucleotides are TGTGCCACCAGTGGCAACAGGGATGGCGGGGAGCTGTTTTTT. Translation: CATSGNRDGGELFF.

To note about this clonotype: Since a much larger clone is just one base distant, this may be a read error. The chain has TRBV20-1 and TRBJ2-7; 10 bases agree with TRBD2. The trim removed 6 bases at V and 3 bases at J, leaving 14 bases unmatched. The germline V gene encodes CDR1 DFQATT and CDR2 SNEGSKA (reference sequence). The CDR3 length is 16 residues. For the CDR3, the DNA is TGCAGTGCAACCCACGGGACTAGCGTCTCCAGCTACGAGCAGTACTTC. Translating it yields CSATHGTSVSSYEQYF.

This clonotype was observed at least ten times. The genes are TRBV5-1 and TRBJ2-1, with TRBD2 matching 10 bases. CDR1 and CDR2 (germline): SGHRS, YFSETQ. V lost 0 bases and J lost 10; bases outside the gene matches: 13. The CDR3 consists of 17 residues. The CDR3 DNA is TGCGCCAGCAGCTTGGAAGGGGCCGGGACTAGCGTTTCGGAGCAGTTCTTC. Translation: CASSLEGAGTSVSEQFF.